This T cell receptor (beta chain) was observed in a study of cytomegalovirus exposure and HLA in healthy donors (dated 2017 in TCRdb). Describing the broader study: According to a later analysis, the roughly 130 validation repertoires were produced on the same platform as the 666 repertoires of the first cohort. The aim of the study was to test whether cataloging public T cell receptors could identify signatures of past pathogen exposure. In addition to the first cohort of about 650 subjects, a separate validation cohort of approximately 110 different subjects was used. To predict cytomegalovirus infection status, the study combined high-throughput TCR immunosequencing, statistical association of individual TCRs with disease status, and machine learning.

Trimming costs V 4 bases and J 6 bases, and their ends lie 6 bases apart. CDR1 LNHDA and CDR2 SQIVND were looked up in the germline V gene (reference sequence). The CDR3 numbers 12 residues from cysteine through phenylalanine. Only the CDR3 DNA is retained, 36 bases long and in frame from the first base. What the authors observed across the whole study: Of the cluster scores, roughly 95% were above 0 in a later analysis, which found that TCRs clustered in the first cohort also tended to co-occur in the 120 validation repertoires. The study gave a list of 150 to 200 TCR beta chains associated with cytomegalovirus. It was suggested by the authors that the approach could potentially be generalized to other disease states and immunological phenotypes. In vitro tests confirmed that a few of the cytomegalovirus-associated TCR beta chains recognize cytomegalovirus antigens. Cytomegalovirus status was reported to be diagnosed by the classifier with high specificity and sensitivity in both the original and validation cohorts. All 120 or so repertoires were used to score co-occurrence in the validation cohort in a later analysis, because that analysis had no HLA typing for the cohort. Across donors, most TCR sequences were observed very rarely, whereas some public TCRs were present in many individuals.

About this clone itself: Its antigen remains undetermined. Nothing much larger sits one base from this clone, and base qualities are not available.

The donors belonged to the validation cohort of under 150 subjects, which was separate from the roughly 670-subject first cohort. Library construction relied on the immunoSEQ multiplex PCR assay. Per the source publication's procedure: A statistical classification framework was developed to diagnose cytomegalovirus status using the catalog of TCR beta chain sequences. Sourced from immuneACCESS, this table was stored by TCRdb with only in-frame sequences that have V and J called. A share of the clones is absent; for the studies checked, an unresolved V gene accounts for under half, and the remainder has no known explanation. D and trimming were read from the DNA, whereas the V and J calls and clone size are those reported in that table. This sample has 200,000 to 300,000 clones in its table, and roughly 87% of those were observed once. The top ten clonotypes cover around 12% of the sample.

The specimen sequenced was PBMCs. The chain couples TRBV19 to TRBJ2-2, with the D gene not clear enough to name. This clonotype was obtained from a man aged 18-30 years in good health and CMV-seropositive. The CDR3 protein is CASSNTPGELFF. The nucleotide sequence is given as TGTGCCAGTAGTAACACCCCCGGGGAGCTGTTTTTT.